The 21 T cell receptor beta chains below come from one sample, sequenced in a study of beta chain features in type 1 diabetes. Findings and caveats of the study: Type 1 diabetes patients had TCRB CDR3s that were shorter (moderately but significantly so) in all four CD4+ subsets.

Expressed TCRB transcripts were sequenced after all isolated RNA was converted to cDNA. Sequencing was performed with immunoSEQ multiplex PCR; in TCRdb, only in-frame clones are kept and a portion is missing. In the table there are nearly 350,000 clones, approximately 9.7% of which are singletons. Their specific antigens are unknown. The specimen sequenced was central memory CD4+ T cells from blood. Every receptor here comes from a man younger than 40 with type 1 diabetes.

The gene calls are TRBV7-2 and TRBJ2-7; D gene ambiguous. CDR3 length: 15 residues. Germline-derived CDR1 and CDR2 are SGHTA and FQGNSA. Trimming left V 3 bases short and J 0 bases short, with 12 bases between. CDR3 in amino acids: CASSFLRVGSYEQYF. The DNA for the CDR3 is TGTGCCAGCAGCTTTCTGCGAGTGGGCTCCTACGAGCAGTACTTC.

The chain joins TRBV5-6 to TRBJ1-6; D is ambiguous. V was trimmed by 1 base and J by 10 bases, leaving 6 bases between them. This CDR3 contains 12 residues. Germline V CDR1 and CDR2: SGHDT, YYEEEE. The CDR3 here is CASSLKTSPLHF. The CDR3 DNA reads TGTGCCAGCAGCTTGAAGACATCACCCCTCCACTTT.

The chain combines TRBV11-2 with TRBJ2-1, with D unclear. V gave up 3 bases and J gave up 5 bases, with 8 bases separating them. The CDR3 sequence is 13 residues long. Germline CDR1 is SGHAT and CDR2 is FQNNGV. Written as DNA, the CDR3 is TGTGCCAGCAGCTTTGGACGGAACAATGAGCAGTTCTTC. Residues: CASSFGRNNEQFF. Filled out from reference TRBV11-2 and TRBJ2-1, the complete variable domain reads EAGVAQSPRYKIIEKRQSVAFWCNPISGHATLYWYQQILGQGPKLLIQFQNNGVVDDSQLPKDRFSAERLKGVDSTLKIQPAKLEDSAVYLCASSFGRNNEQFFGPGTRLTVL.

The chain couples TRBV7-9 to TRBJ2-5; TRBD2 aligns across 7 bases. The CDR3 spans 14 residues. CDR1 is SEHNR, CDR2 FQNEAQ, per germline (reference sequence). With V trimmed by 5 bases and J by 5 bases, 8 bases remained unmatched. The CDR3 DNA reads TGTGCCAGCAGCCCCACGCGGGGGTGGGAGACCCAGTACTTC. Its protein is CASSPTRGWETQYF.

The CDR3 loop is CASSPRSSYNSPLHF. Written as DNA, the CDR3 is TGTGCCAGCAGTCCTAGGTCCTCCTATAATTCACCCCTCCACTTT. V and J are TRBV7-2 and TRBJ1-6, with D hard to call. The germline V and J ends were trimmed by 6 bases and 0 bases, with 9 bases remaining between them. The CDR3 contains 15 residues. CDR1 is SGHTA and CDR2 is FQGNSA in the germline V gene.

This clone was detected only a few times. The V gene is TRBV9, the J gene TRBJ2-2; unclear D gene. Germline values: CDR1 SGDLS, CDR2 YYNGEE. Trimming cost V 6 bases and J 3 bases, with 15 bases left between them. The CDR3 consists of 15 residues. The CDR3 region is CASKVAAVDTGELFF. As DNA, the CDR3 is TGTGCCAGCAAAGTTGCGGCCGTCGACACCGGGGAGCTGTTTTTT. Full variable domain (missing parts from reference TRBV9 and TRBJ2-2): DSGVTQTPKHLITATGQRVTLRCSPRSGDLSVYWYQQSLDQGLQFLIQYYNGEERAKGNILERFSAQQFPDLHSELNLSSLELGDSALYFCASKVAAVDTGELFFGEGSRLTVL.

This chain links TRBV4-1 with TRBJ1-2; 9 bases align to TRBD1. With V trimmed by 2 bases and J by 7 bases, 20 bases remained unmatched. The CDR3 extends over 19 amino acids. Per the germline V gene, CDR1 is MGHRA and CDR2 is YSYEKL. In DNA form, the CDR3 reads TGCGCCAGCAGCCAACAAGAGAATATTCCGGCTACAGGGGGCTCTGGCTACACCTTC. Translating gives CASSQQENIPATGGSGYTF.

This clone came up many times. CDR3 protein: CASSQEGETQYF. CDR3 nucleotide sequence: TGCGCCAGCAGCCAAGAAGGGGAGACCCAGTACTTC. The rearrangement joins TRBV4-3 to TRBJ2-5; D uncertain. The V and J ends lost 0 bases and 5 bases respectively, with 4 bases between them. This CDR3 contains 12 residues. Germline loops: CDR1 LGHNA, CDR2 YSLEER.

At least ten counts were recorded for this clone. This sequence joins TRBV7-8 and TRBJ2-7; 9 bases are a match to TRBD1. Germline CDR1 is SGHVS and CDR2 is FQNEAQ. This CDR3 has 15 amino acids. V lost 2 bases to trimming and J lost 3 bases; unmatched junction nucleotides: 5. The CDR3 DNA reads TGTGCCAGCAGCTTATCCGGGACAGGGAACTACGAGCAGTACTTC. Its protein product is CASSLSGTGNYEQYF.

This clone has just a few counts. The V call is TRBV11-2, the J call TRBJ2-5; 9 positions agree with TRBD1. Germline V lookup: CDR1 SGHAT, CDR2 FQNNGV. CDR3 size: 14 residues. The V and J ends lost 5 bases and 9 bases, in that order; junction bases with no gene match: 10. The CDR3 sequence is CASSDRDRVRAQYF. CDR3 coding DNA: TGTGCCAGCAGCGATCGGGACAGGGTTAGGGCCCAGTACTTC.

About this clone itself: Other nucleotide sequences from this sample produce the same CDR3. The chain has TRBV5-1 and TRBJ1-5; D unclear. The CDR3 is made up of 14 amino acids. Trimming cost V 0 bases and J 1 base, with 5 bases left between them. The germline V gene encodes CDR1 SGHRS and CDR2 YFSETQ. The chain's CDR3 is CASSLGESNQPQHF. CDR3 DNA sequence: TGCGCCAGCAGCTTGGGGGAGAGCAATCAGCCCCAGCATTTT.

The CDR3 loop reads CASSVDRDVAEQYF. The CDR3 nucleotides read TGTGCCAGCAGCGTAGACAGGGACGTGGCCGAGCAGTACTTC. The chain joins TRBV7-8 to TRBJ2-7; TRBD1 matches 7 bases. The germline V gene encodes CDR1 SGHVS and CDR2 FQNEAQ. The CDR3 length is 14 residues. V was pared by 5 bases and J by 6 bases, with 10 bases of the junction left unmatched.

This clone was detected a few times. V gene TRBV7-2 combines with J gene TRBJ1-5, with D hard to call. The CDR3 loop spans 13 amino acids. V lost 5 bases to trimming and J lost 7 bases, with 12 bases between them. Germline V lookup: CDR1 SGHTA, CDR2 FQGNSA. DNA of the CDR3: TGTGCCAGCAGCCGGGATGAGGACCAGCCCCAGCATTTT. Amino acids: CASSRDEDQPQHF.

The chain has TRBV12-5 and TRBJ2-3; 9 nucleotides match TRBD2. Trimming at V came to 7 bases and at J to 4 bases, leaving 12 bases not matched to a gene. Germline CDR1 LGHNT, CDR2 FRNRAP. The CDR3 runs to 16 residues. Here the CDR3 reads CASAQGLARTPDTQYF. The CDR3 coding sequence is TGTGCTAGTGCCCAAGGACTAGCGCGAACCCCAGATACGCAGTATTTT.

The chain has TRBV6-5 and TRBJ1-2, with no clear D. The CDR3 runs to 13 residues. Germline loops: CDR1 MNHEY, CDR2 SVGAGI. V dropped 0 bases and J dropped 7 bases, with 9 bases sitting between them. The CDR3 region is CASSYSGLSGYTF. The CDR3 DNA follows: TGTGCCAGCAGTTACTCGGGTCTGAGTGGCTACACCTTC.

The J gene is TRBJ2-5, the V gene TRBV30; 8 bases map to TRBD2. There are 15 residues in the CDR3. Germline CDR1 GTSNPN, CDR2 SVGIG (reference sequence). V was clipped by 1 base and J by 5 bases; unmatched bases: 9. CDR3 amino acids: CAWSGARGVRETQYF. The CDR3 DNA sequence: TGTGCCTGGAGTGGGGCGCGGGGGGTTCGGGAGACCCAGTACTTC.

This clone has more than one count but fewer than ten. This chain connects TRBV28 to TRBJ1-5; the match to TRBD1 covers 7 bases. Germline V CDR1 and CDR2: MDHEN, SYDVKM. V shed 4 bases, J shed 0 bases, and the junction held 6 bases outside the gene matches. The CDR3 sequence is 16 residues long. The CDR3 loop reads CASSSRDRYSNQPQHF. The DNA for the CDR3 is TGTGCCAGCAGTTCCCGGGACAGATATAGCAATCAGCCCCAGCATTTT. Combining the CDR3 with reference TRBV28 and TRBJ1-5 gives the whole variable domain DVKVTQSSRYLVKRTGEKVFLECVQDMDHENMFWYRQDPGLGLRLIYFSYDVKMKEKGDIPEGYSVSREKKERFSLILESASTNQTSMYLCASSSRDRYSNQPQHFGDGTRLSIL.

This clone turned up a few times. The chain recombines TRBV7-8 with TRBJ2-1; perhaps TRBD2 as D (5 bases). The CDR3 spans 17 residues. The V and J ends lost 0 bases and 0 bases respectively, with 12 bases between them. Germline lookup yields CDR1 SGHVS and CDR2 FQNEAQ. The CDR3: CASSLAGWGASYNEQFF. The CDR3 region has the DNA TGTGCCAGCAGCTTAGCAGGGTGGGGAGCCTCCTACAATGAGCAGTTCTTC.

The chain links TRBV4-3 to TRBJ1-2, with 8 nucleotides matching TRBD1. The V and J ends lost 0 bases and 4 bases, in that order; junction bases with no gene match: 4. Germline V gene sequence: CDR1 LGHNA, CDR2 YSLEER. This CDR3 is built from 15 residues. The CDR3 region is CASSQEGQARYGYTF. DNA for the CDR3: TGCGCCAGCAGCCAAGAGGGACAGGCGCGCTATGGCTACACCTTC.

This clone was counted between two and nine times. The chain employs TRBV2 and TRBJ2-1; TRBD1 matches 7 bases. With V trimmed by 5 bases and J by 4 bases, 5 bases remained unmatched. Germline-derived CDR1 and CDR2 are SNHLY and FYNNEI. There are 14 residues in the CDR3. The CDR3: CASSSPGQYNEQFF. The CDR3 region has the DNA TGTGCCAGCAGTTCACCGGGACAGTACAATGAGCAGTTCTTC.

This clone was detected a few times. This chain uses TRBV11-2 with TRBJ2-1; 15 nucleotides agree with TRBD2. The CDR3 is made up of 17 amino acids. Germline lookup yields CDR1 SGHAT and CDR2 FQNNGV. V lost 1 base and J lost 5; bases outside the gene matches: 3. CDR3 amino acids: CASSLGTSGGANNEQFF. Written as DNA, the CDR3 is TGTGCCAGCAGCTTAGGGACTAGCGGGGGGGCTAACAATGAGCAGTTCTTC. The whole variable domain, filled in from reference TRBV11-2 and TRBJ2-1, reads EAGVAQSPRYKIIEKRQSVAFWCNPISGHATLYWYQQILGQGPKLLIQFQNNGVVDDSQLPKDRFSAERLKGVDSTLKIQPAKLEDSAVYLCASSLGTSGGANNEQFFGPGTRLTVL.